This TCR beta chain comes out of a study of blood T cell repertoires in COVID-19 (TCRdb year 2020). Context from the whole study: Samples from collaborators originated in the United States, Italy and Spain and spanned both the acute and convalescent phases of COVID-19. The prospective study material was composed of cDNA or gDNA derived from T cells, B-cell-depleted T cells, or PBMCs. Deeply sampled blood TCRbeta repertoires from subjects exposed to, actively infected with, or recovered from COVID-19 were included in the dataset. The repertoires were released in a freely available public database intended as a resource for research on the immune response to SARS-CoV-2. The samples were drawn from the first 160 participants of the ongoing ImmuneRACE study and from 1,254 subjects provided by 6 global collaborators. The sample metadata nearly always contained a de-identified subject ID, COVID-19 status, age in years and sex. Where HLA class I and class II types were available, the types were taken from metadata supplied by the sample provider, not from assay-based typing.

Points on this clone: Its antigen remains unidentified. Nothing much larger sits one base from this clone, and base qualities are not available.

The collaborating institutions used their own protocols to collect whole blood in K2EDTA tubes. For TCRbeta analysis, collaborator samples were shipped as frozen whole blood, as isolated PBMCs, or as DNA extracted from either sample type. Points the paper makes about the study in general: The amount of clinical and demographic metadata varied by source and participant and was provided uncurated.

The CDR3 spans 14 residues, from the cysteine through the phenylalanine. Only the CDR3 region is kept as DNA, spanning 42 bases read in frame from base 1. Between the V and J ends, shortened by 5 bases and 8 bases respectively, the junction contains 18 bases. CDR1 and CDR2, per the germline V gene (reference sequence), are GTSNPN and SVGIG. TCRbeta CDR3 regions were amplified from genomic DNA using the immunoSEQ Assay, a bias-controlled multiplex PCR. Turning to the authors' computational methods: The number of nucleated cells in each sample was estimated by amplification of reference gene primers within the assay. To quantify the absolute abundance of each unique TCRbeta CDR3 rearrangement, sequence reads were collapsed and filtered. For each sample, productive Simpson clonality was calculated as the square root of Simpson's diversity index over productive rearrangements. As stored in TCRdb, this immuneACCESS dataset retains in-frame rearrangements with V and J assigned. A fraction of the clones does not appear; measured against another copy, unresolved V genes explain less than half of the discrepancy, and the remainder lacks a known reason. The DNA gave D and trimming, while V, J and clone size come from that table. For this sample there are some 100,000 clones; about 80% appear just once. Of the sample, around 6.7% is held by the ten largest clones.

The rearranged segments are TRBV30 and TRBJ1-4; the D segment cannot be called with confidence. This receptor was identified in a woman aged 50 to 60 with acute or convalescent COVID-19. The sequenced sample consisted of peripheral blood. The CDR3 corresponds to CAWADLGKREKLFF. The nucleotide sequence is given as TGTGCCTGGGCGGATCTCGGGAAGAGGGAAAAACTGTTTTTT.